This entry describes one TCR beta chain. Original handling: Cell counts per sample came from amplifying reference gene primers. TCRdb's table, derived via immunoSEQ multiplex PCR, lists solely in-frame clones and lacks some. D and trimming were read from the DNA, whereas the V and J calls and clone size are those reported in that table. Among about 85,000 clones listed, 90% were seen once. This sample is drawn from a study of blood T cell repertoires in COVID-19. Study-level information: Sites in the United States, Italy and Spain provided acute and convalescent COVID-19 samples. PBMCs, B-cell-depleted T cells, or T cells provided the cDNA or gDNA that made up the material.

After removal of 4 bases from V and 2 bases from J, the junction contained 6 bases not matched to a gene. This CDR3 contains 15 residues. Germline V CDR1 and CDR2: MNHEY, SVGEGT. The sample taken for sequencing was peripheral blood. J is TRBJ2-3 and V is TRBV6-2 or TRBV6-3; 7 positions match TRBD2. The source is a woman aged 80 or over with active or convalescent COVID-19. CDR3 in amino acids: CASSSQRDYTDTQYF. CDR3 nucleotide sequence: TGTGCCAGCAGTTCACAGCGGGACTACACAGATACGCAGTATTTT.